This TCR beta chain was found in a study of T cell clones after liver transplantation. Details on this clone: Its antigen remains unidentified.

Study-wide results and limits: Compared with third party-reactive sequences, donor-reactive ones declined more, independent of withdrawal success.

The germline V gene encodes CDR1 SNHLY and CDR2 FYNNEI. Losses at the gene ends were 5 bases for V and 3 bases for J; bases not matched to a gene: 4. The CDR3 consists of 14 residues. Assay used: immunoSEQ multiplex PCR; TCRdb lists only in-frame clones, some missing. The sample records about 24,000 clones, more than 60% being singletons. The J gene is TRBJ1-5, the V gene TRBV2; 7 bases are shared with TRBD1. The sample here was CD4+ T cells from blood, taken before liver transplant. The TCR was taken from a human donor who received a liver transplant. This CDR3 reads CASSRDSFNQPQHF. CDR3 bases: TGTGCCAGCAGTCGGGACAGTTTCAATCAGCCCCAGCATTTT.